This T cell receptor beta chain was sequenced in a study of shared clonotypes between healthy human individuals. This clone has a handful of counts. Germline-derived CDR1 and CDR2 are MDHEN and SYDVKM. Trimming cost V 6 bases and J 8 bases, with 16 bases left between them. The CDR3 contains 14 residues. TCRdb's table, derived via immunoSEQ multiplex PCR, lists solely in-frame clones and lacks some. Altogether 850,000 to 1,200,000 clones are present, around 76% being singletons, with the ten largest covering approximately 1.5%. Sample: memory CD4+ T cells sorted from blood. Stated subset: CD45RA-negative fraction. The receptor was isolated from a man aged 18 to 35 in good health. The V and J genes are TRBV28 and TRBJ1-4, with D possibly matching TRBD1 (6 bases). The CDR3 reads CASRPQGGREKLFF. The CDR3 DNA reads TGTGCCAGCAGACCACAGGGTGGTAGGGAAAAACTGTTTTTT.